The 2 T cell receptor beta chains listed next were all sequenced from one sample in a study of spatial heterogeneity in lung cancer (dated by TCRdb to about 2019). Here is what the overall study found, with its caveats: A correlation was observed between the number of expanded intratumoral alpha and beta TCRs and the tumor nonsynonymous mutation count.

Libraries were constructed by 5' RACE. TCRdb shows the sequencer as NextSeq 500. The raw public data were reprocessed by TCRdb itself: fastp quality trimming at Q25, MiXCR clonotype calling, in-frame beta chains only. Each CDR3 protein appears once, grouped with its most common genes and DNA. The sample table shows 1,500 to 1,800 distinct CDR3 sequences, and roughly 6.4% are seen once. The ten largest clones capture over 50% of the sample. No antigens are known for them. According to the study, the label for this sample's time point signals: sample taken at primary tumor resection. Specimen: lung tumor tissue, collected at surgery. Receptor source: a female donor with early-stage non-small cell lung cancer.

As to this clonotype: A read error may explain this, as a much larger clone is one base away. The V call is TRBV19, the J call TRBJ2-5; 8 bases match TRBD1. Per germline, CDR1 LNHDA and CDR2 SQIVND (reference sequence). The CDR3 covers 17 residues. The chain's CDR3 is CVSSIGTGVAVQETQYF. As DNA, the CDR3 is TGTGTCAGTAGTATCGGGACAGGAGTAGCGGTCCAAGAGACCCAGTACTTC.

The sample holds many counts of this clonotype. V usage is TRBV10-3 and J usage is TRBJ2-1; tentative D call: TRBD1 (6 bases). Germline CDR1 reads ENHRY; CDR2 reads SYGVKD. The CDR3 extends over 14 amino acids. Trimming removed 4 bases at V and 3 bases at J, with 10 bases between. The CDR3: CAISGRTDYNEQFF. In nucleotides, the CDR3 is TGTGCCATCAGTGGACGGACAGACTACAATGAGCAGTTCTTC.